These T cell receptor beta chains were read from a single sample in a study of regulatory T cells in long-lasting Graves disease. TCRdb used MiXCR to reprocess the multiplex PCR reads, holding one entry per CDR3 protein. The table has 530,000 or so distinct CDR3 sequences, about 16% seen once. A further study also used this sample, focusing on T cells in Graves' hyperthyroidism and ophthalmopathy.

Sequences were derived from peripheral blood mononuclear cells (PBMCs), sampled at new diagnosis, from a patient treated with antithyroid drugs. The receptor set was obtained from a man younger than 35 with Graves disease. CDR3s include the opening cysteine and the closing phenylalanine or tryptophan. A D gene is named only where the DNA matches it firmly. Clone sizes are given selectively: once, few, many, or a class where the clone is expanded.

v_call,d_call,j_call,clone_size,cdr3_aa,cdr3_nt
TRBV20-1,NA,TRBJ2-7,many,CSASWGSYEQYF,TGCAGTGCTTCCTGGGGTAGCTACGAGCAGTACTTC
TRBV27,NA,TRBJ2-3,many,CASSLSVGSLTDTQYF,TGTGCCAGCAGTTTATCGGTAGGGTCGCTCACAGATACGCAGTATTTT
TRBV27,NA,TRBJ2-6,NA,CASSLFSTRAGANVLTF,TGTGCCAGCAGTTTATTCAGTACCAGAGCTGGGGCCAACGTCCTGACTTTC
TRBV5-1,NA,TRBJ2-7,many,CASSPQGPSYEQYF,TGTGCCAGCAGTCCACAGGGTCCCTCCTACGAGCAGTACTTC
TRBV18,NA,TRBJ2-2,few,CASSRARDTGELFF,TGTGCCAGCTCACGGGCGCGGGACACCGGGGAGCTGTTTTTT
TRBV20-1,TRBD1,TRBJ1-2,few,CSARTGGHSGNYGYTF,TGCAGTGCGAGGACAGGGGGCCACTCAGGGAACTATGGCTACACCTTC
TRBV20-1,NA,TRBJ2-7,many,CSAPDRPSVSGAYEQYF,TGCAGTGCTCCCGACAGGCCCTCGGTTTCGGGCGCATACGAGCAGTACTTC
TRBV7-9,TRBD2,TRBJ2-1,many,CATRPGLAPEQFF,TGTGCCACCCGTCCGGGACTAGCGCCTGAGCAGTTCTTC
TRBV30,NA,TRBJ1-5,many,CAWSEAQGNQPQHF,TGTGCCTGGAGTGAGGCTCAGGGGAATCAGCCCCAGCATTTT
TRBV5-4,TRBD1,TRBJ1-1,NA,CASSPPDGQVDRAFF,TGTGCCAGCAGCCCGCCAGATGGACAGGTAGATCGGGCTTTCTTT
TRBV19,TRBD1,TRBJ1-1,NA,CASSTLTGGTEAFF,TGTGCCAGTAGTACCCTAACAGGGGGCACTGAAGCTTTCTTT
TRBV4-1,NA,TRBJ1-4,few,CASSQGQINEKLFF,TGCGCCAGCAGCCAAGGACAGATAAATGAAAAACTGTTTTTT
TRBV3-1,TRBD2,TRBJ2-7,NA,CASSPVVRAGGYEQYF,TGTGCCAGCAGCCCAGTCGTGAGGGCGGGAGGATACGAGCAGTACTTC
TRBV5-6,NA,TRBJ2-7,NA,CASSWGSGYEQYF,TGTGCCAGCAGCTGGGGGAGCGGCTACGAGCAGTACTTC
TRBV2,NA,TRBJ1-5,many,CASRGDSNQPQHF,TGTGCCAGCAGGGGGGATAGCAATCAGCCCCAGCATTTT
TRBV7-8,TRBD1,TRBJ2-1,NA,CASSLGDRGYYNEQFF,TGTGCCAGCAGCTTAGGAGACAGGGGATACTACAATGAGCAGTTCTTC
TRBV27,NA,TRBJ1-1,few,CASSIRGLNTEAFF,TGTGCCAGCAGTATCAGGGGATTGAACACTGAAGCTTTCTTT
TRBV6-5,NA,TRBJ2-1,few,CASSYSLEQFF,TGTGCCAGCAGTTACAGCCTTGAGCAGTTCTTC
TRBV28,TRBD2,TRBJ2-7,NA,CASRQGLAGVYEQYF,TGTGCCAGCAGGCAGGGACTAGCGGGAGTATACGAGCAGTACTTC
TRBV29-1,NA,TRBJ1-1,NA,CSVGTSFTEAFF,TGCAGCGTTGGGACATCCTTTACTGAAGCTTTCTTT
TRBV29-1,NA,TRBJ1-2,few,CAAFGQGGYGYTF,TGCGCCGCATTCGGGCAGGGCGGCTATGGCTACACCTTC
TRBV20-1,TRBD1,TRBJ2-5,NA,CSATSDRGLGQETQYF,TGCAGTGCCACAAGCGACAGGGGGCTTGGCCAAGAGACCCAGTACTTC
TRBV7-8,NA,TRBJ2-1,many,CASSSPGSAHEQFF,TGTGCCAGCAGCTCGCCAGGGAGCGCCCATGAGCAGTTCTTC
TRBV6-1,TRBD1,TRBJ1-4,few,CASSPRATGEKLFF,TGTGCCAGCAGTCCGAGAGCGACAGGGGAAAAACTGTTTTTT
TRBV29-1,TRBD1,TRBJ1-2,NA,CSVVPTGPYGYTF,TGCAGCGTTGTCCCGACAGGGCCCTATGGCTACACCTTC
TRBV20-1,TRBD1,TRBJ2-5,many,CSASPGTGLGETQYF,TGCAGTGCTAGCCCCGGGACAGGGCTAGGAGAGACCCAGTACTTC
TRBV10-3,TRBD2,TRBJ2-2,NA,CAIAGTSDGELFF,TGTGCCATCGCCGGGACTAGTGACGGGGAGCTGTTTTTT
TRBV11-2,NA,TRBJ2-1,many,CASSSSAAAVGNEQFF,TGTGCCAGCAGCTCCTCGGCGGCTGCGGTTGGGAATGAGCAGTTCTTC
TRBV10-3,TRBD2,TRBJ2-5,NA,CAISLGTSGQETQYF,TGTGCCATCAGTCTCGGGACTAGCGGGCAAGAGACCCAGTACTTC
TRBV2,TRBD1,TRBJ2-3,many,CASSGQGGTDTQYF,TGTGCCAGCAGTGGACAGGGAGGCACAGATACGCAGTATTTT
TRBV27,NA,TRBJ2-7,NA,CASRGGKFTYEQYF,TGTGCCAGCAGGGGTGGCAAATTCACCTACGAGCAGTACTTC
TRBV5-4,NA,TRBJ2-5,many,CASSLGRGQETQYF,TGTGCCAGCAGCTTGGGACGGGGACAAGAGACCCAGTACTTC
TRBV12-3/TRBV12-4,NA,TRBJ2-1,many,CASSLVGEQFF,TGTGCCAGCAGTTTGGTTGGTGAGCAGTTCTTC
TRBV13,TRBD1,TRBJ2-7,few,CASSHRQGFVHEQYF,TGTGCCAGCAGCCATCGACAGGGTTTTGTCCACGAGCAGTACTTC
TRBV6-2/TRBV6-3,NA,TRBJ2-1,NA,CASSYPPLTYPNPYNEQFF,TGTGCCAGCAGTTACCCCCCTTTGACCTATCCCAACCCCTACAATGAGCAGTTCTTC